A selection of T cell receptor beta chains follows, all from one sample in a study of shared clonotypes between healthy human individuals. Generated by immunoSEQ multiplex PCR, the TCRdb table keeps only in-frame clones and is missing some. Here the sample spans around 700,000 clones, 60% to 80% being singletons. Material: memory CD4+ T cells sorted from blood. These receptors were collected from a woman in her 30s in good health. Each CDR3 is given with its conserved first and last residue. A D gene is named only where the DNA matches it firmly. The size of a clone is reported for some rows only, either as once, few or many, or as a class for expanded clones.

D,size,V,length,J,DNA,CDR3
TRBD1,.,TRBV14,13,TRBJ1-1,TGTGCCAGCAGTCCTTGGGACAGCACTGAAGCTTTCTTT,CASSPWDSTEAFF
.,.,TRBV7-9,15,TRBJ1-1,TGTGCCAGCACCCCCGGGTCAGGGTCTGGCACTGAAGCTTTCTTT,CASTPGSGSGTEAFF
.,.,TRBV28,12,TRBJ2-7,TGTGCCAGCAGTACCGGACTATACGAGCAGTACTTC,CASSTGLYEQYF
TRBD2,.,TRBV29-1,15,TRBJ2-1,TGCAGCGTCCTGGGTGGAGCGGGAGATTTTGGGGAGCAGTTCTTC,CSVLGGAGDFGEQFF
TRBD2,.,TRBV11-2,15,TRBJ2-1,TGTGCCAGCAGCTCGCCTCTAGCGGGCCACAATGAGCAGTTCTTC,CASSSPLAGHNEQFF
.,.,TRBV2,14,TRBJ2-3,TGTGCCAGCAGTCCGAAGGACTGGTCAGATACGCAGTATTTT,CASSPKDWSDTQYF
TRBD1,.,TRBV9,15,TRBJ1-5,TGTGCCAGCAGCGTAGACAGGGGGGACAATCAGCCCCAGCATTTT,CASSVDRGDNQPQHF
.,.,TRBV7-3,13,TRBJ2-1,TGTGCCAGCAGTTTGGGGGCCGGCACCGAGCAGTTCTTC,CASSLGAGTEQFF
TRBD2,once,TRBV7-9,15,TRBJ2-1,TGTGCCAGCAGCTTAGGGACTAGCGGCAACAATGAGCAGTTCTTC,CASSLGTSGNNEQFF
TRBD2,.,TRBV28,15,TRBJ2-7,TGTGCCAGCAGTCCCCCTCCAGCGGGAAGCTACGAGCAGTACTTC,CASSPPPAGSYEQYF
TRBD1,few,TRBV30,14,TRBJ1-2,TGTGCCTGGACCTCCCGGACAGGGAGGGGGCAATACACCTTC,CAWTSRTGRGQYTF
TRBD2,.,TRBV7-9,17,TRBJ2-7,TGTGCCAGCAGCTTAGTAATAGCGGGAGGTACCTACTACGAGCAGTACTTC,CASSLVIAGGTYYEQYF
.,.,TRBV5-1,15,TRBJ1-5,TGCGCCAGCAGCTTGGGGGCGATTGGGGATCAGCCCCAGCATTTT,CASSLGAIGDQPQHF
TRBD2,.,TRBV12-5,18,TRBJ2-1,TGTGCTAGTGCTCTGCGGGTAGCGGGAGGGCCGACCTACAATGAGCAGTTCTTC,CASALRVAGGPTYNEQFF
TRBD2,.,TRBV7-2,15,TRBJ2-5,TGTGCCAGCAGCTTAGGTAGCGGGAGATCAGAGACCCAGTACTTC,CASSLGSGRSETQYF
.,.,TRBV5-4,14,TRBJ1-1,TGTGCCAGCAGCCCGCGGACTGTGAACACTGAAGCTTTCTTT,CASSPRTVNTEAFF
.,many,TRBV5-1,13,TRBJ1-1,TGCGCCAGCAAAAGGACTGGGAACACTGAAGCTTTCTTT,CASKRTGNTEAFF
TRBD2,.,TRBV28,19,TRBJ2-1,TGTGCCAGCAGTTTTAGACAGGCGACTAGCGGCTATCAGTTTAATGAGCAGTTCTTC,CASSFRQATSGYQFNEQFF
.,once,TRBV5-1,17,TRBJ2-1,TGCGCCAGCAGCTTGGCCGGCGGACTAAGCTCCTACAATGAGCAGTTCTTC,CASSLAGGLSSYNEQFF
TRBD1,.,TRBV19,15,TRBJ2-7,TGTGCCAGTAGTTCGACAGGGGGTCGCAATTACGAGCAGTACTTC,CASSSTGGRNYEQYF
.,.,TRBV27,15,TRBJ2-1,TGTGCCAGCAGTCAAAGCTTAAGCTCCTACAATGAGCAGTTCTTC,CASSQSLSSYNEQFF
.,.,TRBV4-1,16,TRBJ2-1,TGCGCCAGCAGCCAAAGCCGGGACTCCACTCGGTATGAGCAGTTCTTC,CASSQSRDSTRYEQFF
.,.,TRBV6-1,14,TRBJ2-7,TGTGCCAGCAGTGAACGACAGGCGATCTACGAGCAGTACTTC,CASSERQAIYEQYF
.,.,TRBV25-1,12,TRBJ2-7,TGTGCCAGCAGTGACGGTTTCTACGAGCAGTACTTC,CASSDGFYEQYF
TRBD1,.,TRBV18,14,TRBJ2-5,TGTGCCAGCTCACCACGACAGGGACGAGAGGCCCAGTACTTC,CASSPRQGREAQYF
.,.,TRBV27,17,TRBJ1-2,TGTGCCAGCAGCCCTCTAGGTGGTTTCGGGCTCCTACATGGCTACACCTTC,CASSPLGGFGLLHGYTF
TRBD1,.,TRBV28,17,TRBJ2-1,TGTGCCAGCAGTGCTCGAGGACAGGGGAGGTCCTACAATGAGCAGTTCTTC,CASSARGQGRSYNEQFF
.,.,TRBV28,12,TRBJ1-2,TGTGCCAGCAGTTTATCTAACTATGGCTACACCTTC,CASSLSNYGYTF
.,.,TRBV7-2,14,TRBJ1-2,TGTGCCAGCAGCTTAGATGGGGATAACTATGGCTACACCTTC,CASSLDGDNYGYTF
TRBD2,.,TRBV7-9,14,TRBJ2-1,TGTGCCAGCAGCTTAGTTGGCGGGAGGTTTGAGCAGTTCTTC,CASSLVGGRFEQFF
TRBD1,.,TRBV28,15,TRBJ2-7,TGTGCCAGCAGGCCGCTCCAGACAGGGGGTTACGAGCAGTACTTC,CASRPLQTGGYEQYF
TRBD2,.,TRBV11-3,14,TRBJ2-1,TGTGCCAGCAGCTTAGGACTAGCGGGATCCGAGCAGTTCTTC,CASSLGLAGSEQFF
TRBD1,.,TRBV19,15,TRBJ2-1,TGTGCCAGTAGCTTACAGGGCAGGGGGTACAATGAGCAGTTCTTC,CASSLQGRGYNEQFF
.,.,TRBV11-2,15,TRBJ1-4,TGTGCCAGCAGCTTTTCCCTCGGAACTAATGAAAAACTGTTTTTT,CASSFSLGTNEKLFF
TRBD2,.,TRBV5-1,15,TRBJ2-1,TGCGCCAGCAGACTTAGCGGGAGTTCCTACAATGAGCAGTTCTTC,CASRLSGSSYNEQFF
.,.,TRBV28,16,TRBJ2-1,TGTGCCAGCAGGGTTCTTCAGCCGAGCTCCTACAATGAGCAGTTCTTC,CASRVLQPSSYNEQFF
.,.,TRBV20-1,11,TRBJ2-3,TGCAGTGCTAGAGGTGGAGATACGCAGTATTTT,CSARGGDTQYF
TRBD1,.,TRBV7-6,16,TRBJ1-1,TGTGCCAGCAGCGGCCGGGTGGGGACAGGAGGCACTGAAGCTTTCTTT,CASSGRVGTGGTEAFF
.,.,TRBV7-2,13,TRBJ2-1,TGTGCCAGCAGCTTAGTCGACTACAATGAGCAGTTCTTC,CASSLVDYNEQFF